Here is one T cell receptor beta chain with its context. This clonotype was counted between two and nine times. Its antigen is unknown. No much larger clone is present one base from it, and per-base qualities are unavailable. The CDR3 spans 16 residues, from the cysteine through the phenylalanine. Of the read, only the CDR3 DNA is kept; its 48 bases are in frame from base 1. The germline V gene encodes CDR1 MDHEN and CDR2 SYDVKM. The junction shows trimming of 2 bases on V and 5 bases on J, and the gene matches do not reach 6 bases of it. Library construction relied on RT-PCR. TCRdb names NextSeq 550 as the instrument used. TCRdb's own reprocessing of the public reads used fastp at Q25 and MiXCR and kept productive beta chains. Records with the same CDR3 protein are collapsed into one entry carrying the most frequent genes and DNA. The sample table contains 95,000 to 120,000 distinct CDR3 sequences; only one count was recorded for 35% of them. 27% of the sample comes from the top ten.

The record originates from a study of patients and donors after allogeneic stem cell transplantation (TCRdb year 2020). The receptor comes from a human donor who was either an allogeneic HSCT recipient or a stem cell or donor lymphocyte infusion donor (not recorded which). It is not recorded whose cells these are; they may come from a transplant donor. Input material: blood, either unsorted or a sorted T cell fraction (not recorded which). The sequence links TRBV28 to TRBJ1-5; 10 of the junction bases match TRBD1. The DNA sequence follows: TGTGCCAGCAGTTTAGCTGGGACAGGGGCCCATCAGCCCCAGCATTTT. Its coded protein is CASSLAGTGAHQPQHF.